The subject of this entry is one TCR beta chain. Profiling relied on immunoSEQ multiplex PCR, and the TCRdb table lists in-frame clones only, not all of them. In the table there are tens of thousands of clones, more than 70% of which are singletons. This sample is part of a study of T cell changes during pregnancy in multiple sclerosis. Germline lookup yields CDR1 SGHVS and CDR2 FQNEAQ. The CDR3 is made up of 12 amino acids. The V end was cut by 1 base, the J end by 4 bases, with 5 bases between. The TCR originated in a female donor in good health, enrolled as a control in a pregnancy study. This chain joins TRBV7-8 and TRBJ2-7, with D perhaps TRBD1 (5 bases). The sample was CD8+ T cells from peripheral blood mononuclear cells, taken after pregnancy. Written as DNA, the CDR3 is TGTGCCAGCAGCTTAGGACAGTACGAGCAGTACTTC. Translation: CASSLGQYEQYF.